A selection of T cell receptor beta chains follows, all from one sample in a study of shared clonotypes between healthy human individuals. Using immunoSEQ multiplex PCR, the repertoire was profiled, and TCRdb retains in-frame clones only, with some absent. The sample has about 490,000 clones; 76% are singletons. Sequencing was carried out using PBMCs. All receptors come from a middle-aged woman in good health. Some clones in this sample may be carry-over from other donors' samples. Both conserved end residues are part of each CDR3. A D gene is named only where the DNA matches it firmly. Only some rows state a clone size, as once, few, many or a class for expanded clones.

cdr3_aa: CAISEQGQGGEKLFF; cdr3_nt: TGTGCCATCAGTGAACAGGGGCAGGGGGGTGAAAAACTGTTTTTT; v_call: TRBV10-3; clone_size: -; d_call: TRBD1; cdr3_length: 15; j_call: TRBJ1-4
cdr3_aa: CASSPAGDRRFYGYTF; cdr3_nt: TGTGCCAGCTCACCGGCCGGGGACAGGAGATTCTATGGCTACACCTTC; v_call: TRBV18; clone_size: few; d_call: TRBD1; cdr3_length: 16; j_call: TRBJ1-2
cdr3_aa: CASSLVTSGRAPETQYF; cdr3_nt: TGCGCCAGCAGCTTGGTGACTAGCGGGAGGGCCCCAGAGACCCAGTACTTC; v_call: TRBV5-1; clone_size: -; d_call: TRBD2; cdr3_length: 17; j_call: TRBJ2-5
cdr3_aa: CASSFGDGSYEQYF; cdr3_nt: TGTGCCAGCAGCTTCGGGGACGGATCCTACGAGCAGTACTTC; v_call: TRBV5-8; clone_size: -; d_call: -; cdr3_length: 14; j_call: TRBJ2-7
cdr3_aa: CASSPWSWGNYGYTF; cdr3_nt: TGTGCCAGCAGTCCCTGGTCCTGGGGAAACTATGGCTACACCTTC; v_call: TRBV27; clone_size: few; d_call: -; cdr3_length: 15; j_call: TRBJ1-2
cdr3_aa: CASSVSDRGRANTF; cdr3_nt: TGTGCCAGCAGTGTCTCGGACAGGGGGCGGGCCAACACCTTC; v_call: TRBV28; clone_size: -; d_call: TRBD1; cdr3_length: 14; j_call: TRBJ1-2
cdr3_aa: CASSVARGEPYEQYF; cdr3_nt: TGTGCCAGCAGTGTGGCCAGGGGGGAACCTTACGAGCAGTACTTC; v_call: TRBV2; clone_size: few; d_call: -; cdr3_length: 15; j_call: TRBJ2-7
cdr3_aa: CASSQDRVGANVLTF; cdr3_nt: TGCGCCAGCAGCCAAGACAGAGTGGGGGCCAACGTCCTGACTTTC; v_call: TRBV4-3; clone_size: -; d_call: -; cdr3_length: 15; j_call: TRBJ2-6
cdr3_aa: CASSSPTRGTAYEQYF; cdr3_nt: TGTGCCAGCAGTTCCCCTACCCGAGGGACAGCCTACGAGCAGTACTTC; v_call: TRBV28; clone_size: -; d_call: TRBD1; cdr3_length: 16; j_call: TRBJ2-7
cdr3_aa: CASSSTTGSYNEQFF; cdr3_nt: TGTGCCAGCTCATCGACTACGGGCTCCTACAATGAGCAGTTCTTC; v_call: TRBV18; clone_size: -; d_call: -; cdr3_length: 15; j_call: TRBJ2-1
cdr3_aa: CASSLSGRINEQYF; cdr3_nt: TGCGCCAGCAGCTTAAGCGGGAGGATTAACGAGCAGTACTTC; v_call: TRBV5-1; clone_size: many; d_call: TRBD2; cdr3_length: 14; j_call: TRBJ2-7
cdr3_aa: CASSGRAETGELFF; cdr3_nt: TGTGCCAGTAGCGGGAGGGCCGAGACCGGGGAGCTGTTTTTT; v_call: TRBV19; clone_size: -; d_call: TRBD2; cdr3_length: 14; j_call: TRBJ2-2
cdr3_aa: CAWGNRDRTLGDF; cdr3_nt: TGTGCCTGGGGCAACCGGGACCGTACATTGGGAGACTTC; v_call: TRBV30; clone_size: few; d_call: -; cdr3_length: 13; j_call: TRBJ1-2
cdr3_aa: CASSPPGWAEQYF; cdr3_nt: TGTGCCAGCTCACCACCGGGCTGGGCCGAGCAGTACTTC; v_call: TRBV18; clone_size: -; d_call: -; cdr3_length: 13; j_call: TRBJ2-7
cdr3_aa: CASNRGAREQYF; cdr3_nt: TGTGCCAGTAACAGGGGGGCCCGCGAGCAGTACTTC; v_call: TRBV7-2; clone_size: few; d_call: TRBD1; cdr3_length: 12; j_call: TRBJ2-7
cdr3_aa: CASKAGGNTGELFF; cdr3_nt: TGTGCCAGTAAGGCGGGAGGGAACACCGGGGAGCTGTTTTTT; v_call: TRBV19; clone_size: -; d_call: TRBD2; cdr3_length: 14; j_call: TRBJ2-2
cdr3_aa: CASGHPNEKLFF; cdr3_nt: TGCGCCAGCGGCCACCCTAATGAAAAACTGTTTTTT; v_call: TRBV10-2; clone_size: once; d_call: -; cdr3_length: 12; j_call: TRBJ1-4
cdr3_aa: CASSLIPPPNEKLFF; cdr3_nt: TGTGCCAGCAGCTTAATCCCCCCGCCGAATGAAAAACTGTTTTTT; v_call: TRBV7-2; clone_size: -; d_call: -; cdr3_length: 15; j_call: TRBJ1-4
cdr3_aa: CASSWGLAGPTDTQYF; cdr3_nt: TGTGCCAGCAGCTGGGGACTAGCGGGACCCACAGATACGCAGTATTTT; v_call: TRBV7-2; clone_size: -; d_call: TRBD2; cdr3_length: 16; j_call: TRBJ2-3
cdr3_aa: CASSVNYVNTEAFF; cdr3_nt: TGCGCCAGCAGTGTCAACTACGTGAACACTGAAGCTTTCTTT; v_call: TRBV10-2; clone_size: many; d_call: -; cdr3_length: 14; j_call: TRBJ1-1
cdr3_aa: CASSRTTVGEKLFF; cdr3_nt: TGTGCCAGCAGTAGGACCACAGTGGGTGAAAAACTGTTTTTT; v_call: TRBV6-1; clone_size: few; d_call: -; cdr3_length: 14; j_call: TRBJ1-4
cdr3_aa: CASSSTVAGGNHEQYF; cdr3_nt: TGCGCCAGCAGCTCCACTGTAGCGGGAGGGAACCACGAGCAGTACTTC; v_call: TRBV5-1; clone_size: -; d_call: TRBD2; cdr3_length: 16; j_call: TRBJ2-7
cdr3_aa: CASSYQGMGGYTF; cdr3_nt: TGTGCCAGCAGTTACCAGGGGATGGGGGGCTACACCTTC; v_call: TRBV27; clone_size: -; d_call: -; cdr3_length: 13; j_call: TRBJ1-2
cdr3_aa: CASSPGTGGWEQYF; cdr3_nt: TGTGCCAGCAGCCCCGGGACAGGGGGCTGGGAGCAGTACTTC; v_call: TRBV5-5; clone_size: -; d_call: TRBD1; cdr3_length: 14; j_call: TRBJ2-7
cdr3_aa: CASSIVGTYNEQFF; cdr3_nt: TGTGCCAGTAGTATAGTCGGTACCTACAATGAGCAGTTCTTC; v_call: TRBV19; clone_size: -; d_call: -; cdr3_length: 14; j_call: TRBJ2-1
cdr3_aa: CASSLAGYGNTIYF; cdr3_nt: TGTGCCAGCAGCTTGGCAGGGTATGGAAACACCATATATTTT; v_call: TRBV5-6; clone_size: -; d_call: -; cdr3_length: 14; j_call: TRBJ1-3
cdr3_aa: CASSFDSSGYNEQFF; cdr3_nt: TGCGCCAGCAGCTTCGATTCTAGCGGTTACAATGAGCAGTTCTTC; v_call: TRBV5-1; clone_size: -; d_call: TRBD2; cdr3_length: 15; j_call: TRBJ2-1
cdr3_aa: CAVDRGHGYTF; cdr3_nt: TGTGCCGTCGACAGGGGGCATGGCTACACCTTC; v_call: TRBV6-6; clone_size: -; d_call: TRBD1; cdr3_length: 11; j_call: TRBJ1-2
cdr3_aa: CASSPGLAGPETQYF; cdr3_nt: TGCGCCAGCAGCCCGGGACTAGCGGGACCAGAGACCCAGTACTTC; v_call: TRBV5-1; clone_size: -; d_call: TRBD2; cdr3_length: 15; j_call: TRBJ2-5